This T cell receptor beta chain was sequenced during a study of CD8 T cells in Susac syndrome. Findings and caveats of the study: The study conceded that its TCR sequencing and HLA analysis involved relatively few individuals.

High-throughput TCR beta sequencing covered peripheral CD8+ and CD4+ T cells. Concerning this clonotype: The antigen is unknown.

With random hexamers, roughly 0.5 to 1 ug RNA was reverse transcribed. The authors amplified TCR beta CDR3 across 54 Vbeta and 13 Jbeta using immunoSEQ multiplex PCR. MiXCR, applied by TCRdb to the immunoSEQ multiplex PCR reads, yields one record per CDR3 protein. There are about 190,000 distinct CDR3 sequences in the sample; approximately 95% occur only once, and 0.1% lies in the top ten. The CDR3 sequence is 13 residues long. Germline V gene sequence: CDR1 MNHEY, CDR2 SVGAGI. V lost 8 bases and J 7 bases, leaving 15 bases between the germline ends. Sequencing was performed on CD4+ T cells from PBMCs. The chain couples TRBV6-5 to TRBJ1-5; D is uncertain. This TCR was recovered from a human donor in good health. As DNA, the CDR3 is TGTGCCAGCGGCGGAGTTCCCGGACAGCCCCAGCATTTT. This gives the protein CASGGVPGQPQHF.